This is a list of T cell receptor beta chains from one sample in a study of blood T cell repertoires in COVID-19. TCRdb keeps only in-frame clones here, not all; method: immunoSEQ multiplex PCR. The sample includes roughly 80,000 clones, over 75% of them seen just once. The sample was peripheral blood. These receptors originate from a man in his forties or fifties with acute or convalescent COVID-19. Each CDR3 is given with its conserved first and last residue. Fields, in order: clone size, CDR3 length, J gene, V gene, D gene, CDR3 protein, CDR3 DNA. D genes are given only for firm matches. Part of the rows lack a size; the others show once, few, many or a class for expanded clones.

clone_size: -
cdr3_length: 14
j_call: TRBJ2-3
v_call: TRBV30
d_call: -
cdr3_aa: CAWSVYGGTDTQYF
cdr3_nt: TGTGCCTGGAGTGTATACGGGGGTACAGATACGCAGTATTTT

clone_size: -
cdr3_length: 13
j_call: TRBJ1-5
v_call: TRBV29-1
d_call: TRBD1
cdr3_aa: CSVADRDNQPQHF
cdr3_nt: TGCAGCGTTGCGGACAGGGACAATCAGCCCCAGCATTTT

clone_size: medium-sized
cdr3_length: 13
j_call: TRBJ2-7
v_call: TRBV30
d_call: -
cdr3_aa: CAWGRGLGYEQYF
cdr3_nt: TGTGCCTGGGGACGGGGGTTAGGGTACGAGCAGTACTTC

clone_size: -
cdr3_length: 16
j_call: TRBJ2-1
v_call: TRBV6-2/TRBV6-3
d_call: -
cdr3_aa: CASSYSIVGAYNEQFF
cdr3_nt: TGTGCCAGCAGTTACTCGATTGTAGGGGCCTACAATGAGCAGTTCTTC

clone_size: -
cdr3_length: 15
j_call: TRBJ2-5
v_call: TRBV7-2
d_call: TRBD1
cdr3_aa: CASSFMGWDRETQYF
cdr3_nt: TGTGCCAGCAGCTTTATGGGTTGGGACAGGGAGACCCAGTACTTC

clone_size: -
cdr3_length: 14
j_call: TRBJ2-3
v_call: TRBV9
d_call: TRBD2
cdr3_aa: CASSAGLDPDTQYF
cdr3_nt: TGTGCCAGCAGCGCGGGACTAGATCCAGATACGCAGTATTTT

clone_size: -
cdr3_length: 15
j_call: TRBJ1-6
v_call: TRBV28
d_call: TRBD1
cdr3_aa: CASSFVDRGNSPLHF
cdr3_nt: TGTGCCAGCAGTTTTGTGGACAGGGGTAATTCACCCCTCCACTTT

clone_size: -
cdr3_length: 15
j_call: TRBJ1-6
v_call: TRBV18
d_call: -
cdr3_aa: CASSPRTDENSPLHF
cdr3_nt: TGTGCCAGCTCACCACGGACAGACGAGAATTCACCCCTCCACTTT

clone_size: -
cdr3_length: 16
j_call: TRBJ2-2
v_call: TRBV3-1/TRBV3-2
d_call: TRBD2
cdr3_aa: CASSLLGGIHTGELFF
cdr3_nt: TGTGCCAGCAGCCTACTCGGGGGGATCCACACCGGGGAGCTGTTTTTT

clone_size: -
cdr3_length: 16
j_call: TRBJ2-7
v_call: TRBV12-2
d_call: -
cdr3_aa: CASRPQRPDYSYEQYF
cdr3_nt: TGTGCAAGTCGCCCCCAGAGACCGGACTATTCCTACGAGCAGTACTTC